A single sample gave rise to the 5 T cell receptor beta chains below, sequenced in a study of shared clonotypes between healthy human individuals. Sequenced by immunoSEQ multiplex PCR; TCRdb stores in-frame clones only, minus some. The sample lists roughly 2,000,000 clones, over 85% occurring once. Only CD45RO-negative cells positively selected for CCR7 counted as naive CD8 cells, so terminally differentiated effector memory CD45RA+ cells were excluded. The sequencing input was naive CD8+ T cells from PBMCs. The receptors shown here come from a man aged 18 to 29 in good health. Some clones in this sample may be carry-over from other donors' samples.

This chain links TRBV6-5 with TRBJ2-3; D is undetermined. CDR3 length equals 13 residues. CDR1 is MNHEY, CDR2 SVGAGI, per germline. Trimming pared 4 bases from V and 7 bases from J, leaving 12 bases between. CDR3 sequence reads: CASSFPGDNTQYF. The CDR3, as DNA: TGTGCCAGCAGTTTCCCCGGAGACAATACGCAGTATTTT.

The chain has TRBV7-8 and TRBJ1-2; the D is unclear. This CDR3 region has 17 residues. Germline V gene data show CDR1 as SGHVS and CDR2 as FQNEAQ. V was pared by 2 bases and J by 6 bases, with 22 bases between. The CDR3 DNA follows: TGTGCCAGCAGCTTACCCTCCCATGGACCAATAGTCGATGGCTACACCTTC. As protein: CASSLPSHGPIVDGYTF. Combining the CDR3 with reference TRBV7-8 and TRBJ1-2 gives the whole variable domain GAGVSQSPRYKVAKRGQDVALRCDPISGHVSLFWYQQALGQGPEFLTYFQNEAQLDKSGLPSDRFFAERPEGSVSTLKIQRTQQEDSAVYLCASSLPSHGPIVDGYTFGSGTRLTVV.

The V call is TRBV25-1, the J call TRBJ2-1, with 10 bases matching TRBD2. CDR3 length equals 15 residues. Germline CDR1 and CDR2: MGHDK and SYGVNS. The trim removed 7 bases at V and 8 bases at J, leaving 11 bases unmatched. The CDR3 coding sequence is TGTGCCAGCATCAGTCAGCGGGAGGGAGACCATGAGCAGTTCTTC. Protein: CASISQREGDHEQFF.

The CDR3 region has the DNA TGTGCCAGCAGCGTAAGAGGCTCCGGTCAATTTGGCACTGAAGCTTTCTTT. This translates into CASSVRGSGQFGTEAFF. The J gene is TRBJ1-1, the V gene TRBV9; D is unclear. CDR1 is SGDLS, CDR2 YYNGEE, per germline. V shed 1 base and J shed 4 bases, with 20 bases lying between them. The CDR3 contains 17 residues.

The chain couples TRBV6-1 to TRBJ2-7, with TRBD2 as a possible D gene (5 bases). V lost 2 bases and J 6 bases, leaving 17 bases between the germline ends. Germline V gives CDR1 MNHNS, CDR2 SASEGT. The CDR3 runs to 15 residues. The CDR3 protein is CASSESWELFSEQYF. DNA for the CDR3: TGTGCCAGCAGTGAATCCTGGGAGCTATTTAGCGAGCAGTACTTC.